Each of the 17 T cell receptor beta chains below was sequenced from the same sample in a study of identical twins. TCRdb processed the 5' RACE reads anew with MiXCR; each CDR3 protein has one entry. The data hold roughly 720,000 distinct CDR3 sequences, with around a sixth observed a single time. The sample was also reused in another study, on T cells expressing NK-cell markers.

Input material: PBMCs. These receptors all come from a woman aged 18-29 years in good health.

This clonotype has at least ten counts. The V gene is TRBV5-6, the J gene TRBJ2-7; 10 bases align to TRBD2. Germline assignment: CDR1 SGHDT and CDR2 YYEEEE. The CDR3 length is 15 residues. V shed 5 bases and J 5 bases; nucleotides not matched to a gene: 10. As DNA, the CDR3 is TGTGCCAGCAGACCCTCAGCGGGAGGGGGGAACGAGCAGTACTTC. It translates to CASRPSAGGGNEQYF.

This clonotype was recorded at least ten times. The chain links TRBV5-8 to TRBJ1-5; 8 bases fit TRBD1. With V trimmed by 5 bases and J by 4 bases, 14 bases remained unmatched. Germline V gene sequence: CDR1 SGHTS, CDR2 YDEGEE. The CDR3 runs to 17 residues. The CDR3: CASSRNDNRGSNQPQHF. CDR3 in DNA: TGTGCCAGCAGTCGAAACGACAACAGGGGGTCTAATCAGCCCCAGCATTTT. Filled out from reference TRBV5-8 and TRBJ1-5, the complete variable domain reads EAGVTQSPTHLIKTRGQQATLRCSPISGHTSVYWYQQALGLGLQFLLWYDEGEERNRGNFPPRFSGRQFPNYSSELNVNALELEDSALYLCASSRNDNRGSNQPQHFGDGTRLSIL.

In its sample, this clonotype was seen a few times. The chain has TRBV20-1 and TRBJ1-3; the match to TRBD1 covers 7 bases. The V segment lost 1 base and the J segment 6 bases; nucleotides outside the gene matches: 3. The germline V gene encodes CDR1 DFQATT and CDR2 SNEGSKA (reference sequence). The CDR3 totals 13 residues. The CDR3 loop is CSARVGQINTIYF. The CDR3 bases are TGCAGTGCTAGAGTGGGACAGATAAACACCATATATTTT.

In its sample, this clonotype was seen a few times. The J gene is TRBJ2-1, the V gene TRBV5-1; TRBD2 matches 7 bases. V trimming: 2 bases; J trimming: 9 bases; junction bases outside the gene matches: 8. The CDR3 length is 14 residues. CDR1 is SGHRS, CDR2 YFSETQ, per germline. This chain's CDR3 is CASSFVGEGSEQFF. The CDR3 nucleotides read TGCGCCAGCAGCTTCGTCGGGGAGGGGAGTGAGCAGTTCTTC.

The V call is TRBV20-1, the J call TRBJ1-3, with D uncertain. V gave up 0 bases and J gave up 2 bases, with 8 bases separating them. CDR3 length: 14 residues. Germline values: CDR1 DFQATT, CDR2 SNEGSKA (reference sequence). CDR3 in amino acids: CSAREIYTGNTIYF. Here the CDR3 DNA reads TGCAGTGCTAGAGAGATTTATACTGGAAACACCATATATTTT.

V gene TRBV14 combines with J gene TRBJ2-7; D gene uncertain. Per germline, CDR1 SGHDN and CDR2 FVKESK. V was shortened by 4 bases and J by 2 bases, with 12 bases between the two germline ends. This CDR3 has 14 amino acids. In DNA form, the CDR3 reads TGTGCCAGCAGCCCCCGGCTAAGTACCTACGAGCAGTACTTC. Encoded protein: CASSPRLSTYEQYF.

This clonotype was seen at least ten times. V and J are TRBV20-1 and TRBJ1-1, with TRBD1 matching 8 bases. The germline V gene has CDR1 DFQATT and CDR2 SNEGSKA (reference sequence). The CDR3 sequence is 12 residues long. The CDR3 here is CSQTGDHPEAFF. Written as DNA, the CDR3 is TGCAGCCAGACAGGGGATCATCCTGAAGCTTTCTTT.

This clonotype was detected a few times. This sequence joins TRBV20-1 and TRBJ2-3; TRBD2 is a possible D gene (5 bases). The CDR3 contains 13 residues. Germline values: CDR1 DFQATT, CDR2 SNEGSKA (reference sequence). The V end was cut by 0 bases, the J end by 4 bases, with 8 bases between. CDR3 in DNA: TGCAGTGCTAGAGACCGGGAATCAGATACGCAGTATTTT. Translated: CSARDRESDTQYF.

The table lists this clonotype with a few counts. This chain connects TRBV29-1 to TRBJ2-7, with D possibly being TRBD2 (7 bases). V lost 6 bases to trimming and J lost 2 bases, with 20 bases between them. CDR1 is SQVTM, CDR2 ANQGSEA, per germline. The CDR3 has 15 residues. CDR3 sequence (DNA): TGCAGCGTCGCCCTCTGGGGGGGGCAAACCTACGAGCAGTACTTC. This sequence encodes CSVALWGGQTYEQYF.

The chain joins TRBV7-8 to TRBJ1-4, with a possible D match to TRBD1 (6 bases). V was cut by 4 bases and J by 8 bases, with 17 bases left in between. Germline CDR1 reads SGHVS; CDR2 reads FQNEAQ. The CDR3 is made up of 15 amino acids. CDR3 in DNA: TGTGCCAGCAGCTCCCTACGGCAGGGGAAGGAAAAACTGTTTTTT. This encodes CASSSLRQGKEKLFF.

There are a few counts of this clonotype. The CDR3 protein is CASSSPYRSPLGYGYTF. CDR3 sequence (DNA): TGTGCCAGCAGCTCGCCTTACAGGTCCCCTTTGGGCTATGGCTACACCTTC. The V and J genes are TRBV7-2 and TRBJ1-2, with a weak D call TRBD1 (5 bases). V shed 4 bases and J shed 4 bases, with 22 bases lying between them. The CDR3 spans 17 residues. CDR1 and CDR2 (germline): SGHTA, FQGNSA.

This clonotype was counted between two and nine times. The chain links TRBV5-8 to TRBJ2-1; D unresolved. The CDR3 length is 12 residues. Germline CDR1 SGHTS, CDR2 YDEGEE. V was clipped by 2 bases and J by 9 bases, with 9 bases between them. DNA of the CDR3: TGTGCCAGCAGCTTAATGATCCGTGAGCAGTTCTTC. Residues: CASSLMIREQFF.

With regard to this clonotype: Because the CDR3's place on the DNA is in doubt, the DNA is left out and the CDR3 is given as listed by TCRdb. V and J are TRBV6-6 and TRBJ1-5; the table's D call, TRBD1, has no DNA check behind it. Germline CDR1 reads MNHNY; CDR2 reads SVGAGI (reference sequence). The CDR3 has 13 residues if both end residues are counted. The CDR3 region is CASSSSGVSPQHF.

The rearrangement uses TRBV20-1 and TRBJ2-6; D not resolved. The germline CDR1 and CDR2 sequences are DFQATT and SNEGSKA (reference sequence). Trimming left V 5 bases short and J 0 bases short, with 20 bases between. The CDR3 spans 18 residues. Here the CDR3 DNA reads TGCAGTGCTTCCTCTCGGACCCTGCCCCTCTCTGGGGCCAACGTCCTGACTTTC. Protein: CSASSRTLPLSGANVLTF.

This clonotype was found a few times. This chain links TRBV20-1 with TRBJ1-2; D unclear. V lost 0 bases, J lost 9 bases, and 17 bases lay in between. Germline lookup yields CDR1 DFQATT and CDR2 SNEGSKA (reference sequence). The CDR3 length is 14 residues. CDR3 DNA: TGCAGTGCTAGAGATGATTGGCAGGACGCGAGCTACACCTTC. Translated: CSARDDWQDASYTF.

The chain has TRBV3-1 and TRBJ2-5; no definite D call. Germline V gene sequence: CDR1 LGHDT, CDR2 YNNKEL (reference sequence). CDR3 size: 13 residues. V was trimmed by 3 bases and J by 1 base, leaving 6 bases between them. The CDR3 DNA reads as TGTGCCAGCAGCCACCTAGTCCAAGAGACCCAGTACTTC. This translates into CASSHLVQETQYF.

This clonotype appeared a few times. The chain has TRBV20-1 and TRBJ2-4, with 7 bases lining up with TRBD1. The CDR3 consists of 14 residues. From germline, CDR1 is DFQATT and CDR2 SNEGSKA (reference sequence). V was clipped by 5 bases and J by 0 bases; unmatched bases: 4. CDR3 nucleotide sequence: TGCAGTGCTCAACAGGGGCTAGCCAAAAACATTCAGTACTTC. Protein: CSAQQGLAKNIQYF.